These T cell receptor beta chains were read from a single sample in a study of T cell repertoires in cytomegalovirus infection. From the reads, TCRdb called clonotypes with MiXCR, one entry per CDR3 protein. The data show some 150,000 distinct CDR3 sequences, with 20% to 25% seen just once and approximately 11% held by the top ten. The sequencing input was PBMCs. These receptor sequences come from a human donor in good health (CMV status not recorded). Some clones in this sample may be carry-over from other donors' samples. CDR3s include the opening cysteine and the closing phenylalanine or tryptophan. Fields, in order: clone size, J gene, V gene, D gene, CDR3 DNA, CDR3 protein. D genes are given only for firm matches. Where a row states a size, it is once, few, many or the class of an expanded clone; other rows omit it.

few	TRBJ2-4	TRBV5-1	TRBD2	TGCGCCAGCAGCTCGGGAGGGGACATTCAGTACTTC	CASSSGGDIQYF
few	TRBJ2-7	TRBV4-3	TRBD2	TGCGCCAGCAGCCAAGCGGCGGGAGGGTACGAGCAGTACTTC	CASSQAAGGYEQYF
-	TRBJ2-5	TRBV29-1	TRBD1	TGCAGCGTGGACAGGAAGGGGCAAGAGACCCAGTACTTC	CSVDRKGQETQYF
few	TRBJ2-1	TRBV24-1	-	TGTGCCACCAGTGGCCCCCGGGAGTCGAGCTCCTACAATGAGCAGTTCTTC	CATSGPRESSSYNEQFF
-	TRBJ2-5	TRBV11-2	TRBD2	TGTGCCAGCAGCCGCGCGGGGGGAACTTTCCAAGAGACCCAGTACTTC	CASSRAGGTFQETQYF
-	TRBJ2-3	TRBV5-1	TRBD2	TGCGCCAGCAGCCAGCTCGCTAGCGGGAGTCAGCCAGATACGCAGTATTTT	CASSQLASGSQPDTQYF
-	TRBJ2-7	TRBV7-2	-	TGTGCCAGCAGCTTCCGGGACTTCTCCTACGAGCAGTACTTC	CASSFRDFSYEQYF
many	TRBJ2-4	TRBV7-9	-	TGTGCCAGCAGCTTAGGTTCCAGGGTAGCGGACATTCAGTACTTC	CASSLGSRVADIQYF
-	TRBJ2-7	TRBV3-1	-	TGTGCCAGCAGCCAAATCGGATCGAGCTCCTACGAGCAGTACTTC	CASSQIGSSSYEQYF
many	TRBJ2-7	TRBV6-1	-	TGTGCCAGCAGTGAAGGGGAGAGGACTTCCTACGAGCAGTACTTC	CASSEGERTSYEQYF
few	TRBJ2-1	TRBV14	TRBD1	TGTGCCAGCGGCGACAGGGCGGAGCAGTTCTTC	CASGDRAEQFF
medium-sized	TRBJ1-1	TRBV7-2	-	TGTGCCAGCAGCCCCTCTGGGGGCGCGGAGAACACTGAAGCTTTCTTT	CASSPSGGAENTEAFF
few	TRBJ2-1	TRBV24-1	TRBD1	TGTGCCACCAGTGGAGGGGGCCTAGGCAATGAGCAGTTCTTC	CATSGGGLGNEQFF
-	TRBJ2-5	TRBV28	-	TGTGCCCGAGGTTCGTCAACGGAGACCCAGTACTTC	CARGSSTETQYF
-	TRBJ1-4	TRBV5-1	-	TGCGCCAGCAGCCCTTCTTCAGGGAGGCGGGATGAAAAACTGTTTTTT	CASSPSSGRRDEKLFF
-	TRBJ2-2	TRBV5-4	TRBD2	TGTGCCAGCAGCTTGGCCGAGGGAGGGCCCGTCGGGGAGCTGTTTTTT	CASSLAEGGPVGELFF
-	TRBJ2-5	TRBV6-2/TRBV6-3	-	TGTGCCAGCAGAACTCCACCCCTCGAGACCCAGTACTTC	CASRTPPLETQYF
-	TRBJ2-7	TRBV20-1	TRBD1	TGCAGTGCTAGAGTCCCCGGGACAGACACATACGAGCAGTACTTC	CSARVPGTDTYEQYF
-	TRBJ1-6	TRBV12-3/TRBV12-4	-	TGTGCCAGCAGTTTAGAGACGGATAATTCACCCCTCCACTTT	CASSLETDNSPLHF
many	TRBJ1-1	TRBV11-2	-	TGTGCCAGCAGCTTACAGGGCATGAACACTGAAGCTTTCTTT	CASSLQGMNTEAFF
-	TRBJ2-3	TRBV2	-	TGTGCCAGCAGTGAGGTAGCCACAGATACGCAGTATTTT	CASSEVATDTQYF
-	TRBJ2-3	TRBV2	-	TGTGCCAGCAGTCAAAGTCCACAGGGCACAGATACGCAGTATTTT	CASSQSPQGTDTQYF
-	TRBJ2-4	TRBV6-6	-	TGTGCCAGCAGTGAAACCTTTTGGGGTACCTCCAAAAACATTCAGTACTTC	CASSETFWGTSKNIQYF